This T cell receptor (beta chain) originates from a study of beta chain features in type 1 diabetes. Overall study results and limits: TCRB CDR3 length was moderately but significantly reduced in all four CD4+ subsets of Type 1 diabetes patients.

Germline V gives CDR1 MGHDK, CDR2 SYGVNS. V shed 8 bases and J shed 4 bases, with 24 bases lying between them. The CDR3 is 16 amino acids. Investigators reverse transcribed all isolated RNA, so they sequenced expressed TCRB transcripts. The average output of naive, central memory and regulatory T cell samples was several million reads. Using immunoSEQ multiplex PCR, the repertoire was profiled, and TCRdb retains in-frame clones only, with some absent. Among 600,000 or so clones listed, about 14% were seen once. In regard to this clone: Its antigen is undetermined.

Input material: naive CD4+ T cells from blood. This TCR derives from a man aged 18 to 30 with type 1 diabetes. The genes are TRBV25-1 and TRBJ2-7, with a weak D call TRBD1 (7 bases). In DNA, the CDR3 is TGTGCCAGCTGGGACAGCCCCAACAGACGGGGGTACGAGCAGTACTTC. Translating it yields CASWDSPNRRGYEQYF.